The clone carrying this T cell receptor beta chain was recorded at least ten times. Its antigen remains unknown. This entry belongs to a study of T-cell reconstitution after alpha-beta-depleted transplantation in children. Points from the study as a whole: After transplant, at about two months, alpha-beta T cells were reportedly derived from several hundred expanded graft clones. Counts and diversity of T cells one year after transplant came mostly from newly produced T cells. After transplant, high TCRbeta diversity at day 60 in some patients arose from surviving recipient T cells and thymic progenitors.

Looked up from germline, CDR1 is LNHDA and CDR2 is SQIVND (reference sequence). The ends lost 3 bases at V and 4 bases at J; junction bases unmatched: 2. The length of the CDR3 is 14 residues. Preparation of the TCRbeta library was carried out with unique molecular identifiers. TCRdb re-called the PCR reads with MiXCR, one entry per CDR3 protein. The sample lists around 200,000 distinct CDR3 sequences, around 9.9% occurring once. The gene calls are TRBV19 and TRBJ2-3, with 9 bases matching TRBD2. The starting material was PBMCs, obtained before TCRalphabeta/CD19-depleted stem cell transplant. The receptor's source is a child younger than two with acute myeloid leukemia, due to receive a stem cell transplant. CDR3 nucleotide sequence: TGTGCCAGTAGTATCGGCGGGAGGGCAGATACGCAGTATTTT. Its translation: CASSIGGRADTQYF. Using reference TRBV19 and TRBJ2-3 for the parts outside the CDR3, the full variable domain is DGGITQSPKYLFRKEGQNVTLSCEQNLNHDAMYWYRQDPGQGLRLIYYSQIVNDFQKGDIAEGYSVSREKKESFPLTVTSAQKNPTAFYLCASSIGGRADTQYFGPGTRLTVL.